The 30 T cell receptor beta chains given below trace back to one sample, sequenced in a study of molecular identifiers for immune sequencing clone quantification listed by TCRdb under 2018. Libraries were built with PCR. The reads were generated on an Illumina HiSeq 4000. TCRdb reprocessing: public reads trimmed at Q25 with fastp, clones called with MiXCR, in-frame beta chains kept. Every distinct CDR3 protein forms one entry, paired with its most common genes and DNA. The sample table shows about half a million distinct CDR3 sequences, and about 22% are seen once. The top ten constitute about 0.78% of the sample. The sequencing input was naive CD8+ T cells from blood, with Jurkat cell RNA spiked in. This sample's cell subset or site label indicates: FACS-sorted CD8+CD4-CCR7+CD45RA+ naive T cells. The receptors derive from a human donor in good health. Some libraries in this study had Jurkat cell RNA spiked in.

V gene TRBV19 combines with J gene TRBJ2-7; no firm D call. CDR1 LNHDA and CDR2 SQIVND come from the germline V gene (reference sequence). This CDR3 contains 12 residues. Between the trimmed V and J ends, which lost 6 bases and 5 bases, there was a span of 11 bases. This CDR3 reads CASSTLANEQYF. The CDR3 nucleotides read TGTGCCAGTAGCACGCTTGCGAACGAGCAGTACTTC. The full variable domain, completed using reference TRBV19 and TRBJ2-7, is DGGITQSPKYLFRKEGQNVTLSCEQNLNHDAMYWYRQDPGQGLRLIYYSQIVNDFQKGDIAEGYSVSREKKESFPLTVTSAQKNPTAFYLCASSTLANEQYFGPGTRLTVT.

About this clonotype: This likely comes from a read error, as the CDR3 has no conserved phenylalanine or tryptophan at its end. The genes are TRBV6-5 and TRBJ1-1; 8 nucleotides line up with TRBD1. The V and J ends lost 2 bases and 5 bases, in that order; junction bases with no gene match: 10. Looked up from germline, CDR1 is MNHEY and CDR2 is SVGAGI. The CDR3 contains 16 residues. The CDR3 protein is CASSYNDRGRETEAFS. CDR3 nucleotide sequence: TGTGCCAGCAGTTACAATGACAGGGGAAGGGAGACTGAAGCTTTCTCT.

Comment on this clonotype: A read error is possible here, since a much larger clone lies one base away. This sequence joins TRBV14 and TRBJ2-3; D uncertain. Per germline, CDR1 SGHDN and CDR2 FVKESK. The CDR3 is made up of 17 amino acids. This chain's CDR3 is CAGSQDSVLLDTDTQYF. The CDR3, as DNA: TGTGCCGGCAGCCAAGACTCGGTCCTTCTGGACACAGATACGCAGTATTTT.

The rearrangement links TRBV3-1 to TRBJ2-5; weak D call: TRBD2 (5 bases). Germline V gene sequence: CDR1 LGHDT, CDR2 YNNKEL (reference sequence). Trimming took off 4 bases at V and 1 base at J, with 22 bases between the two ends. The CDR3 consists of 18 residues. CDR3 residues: CASSPSGVGPRGQETQYF. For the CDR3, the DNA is TGTGCCAGCAGCCCCAGTGGGGTAGGACCCCGGGGCCAAGAGACCCAGTACTTC.

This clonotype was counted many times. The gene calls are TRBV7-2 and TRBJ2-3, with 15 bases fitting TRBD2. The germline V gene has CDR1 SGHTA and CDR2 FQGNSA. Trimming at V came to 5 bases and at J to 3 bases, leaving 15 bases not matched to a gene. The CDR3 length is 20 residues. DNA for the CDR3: TGTGCCAGCAGCCTACCAAACGGACTAGCGGGGGGGTCTAGGACAGATACGCAGTATTTT. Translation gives CASSLPNGLAGGSRTDTQYF.

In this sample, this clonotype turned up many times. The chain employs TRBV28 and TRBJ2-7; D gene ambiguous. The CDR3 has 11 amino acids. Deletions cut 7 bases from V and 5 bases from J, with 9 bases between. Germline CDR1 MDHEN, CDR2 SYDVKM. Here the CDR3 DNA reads TGTGCCAGCACCCTTTCCGACGAGCAGTACTTC. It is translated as CASTLSDEQYF.

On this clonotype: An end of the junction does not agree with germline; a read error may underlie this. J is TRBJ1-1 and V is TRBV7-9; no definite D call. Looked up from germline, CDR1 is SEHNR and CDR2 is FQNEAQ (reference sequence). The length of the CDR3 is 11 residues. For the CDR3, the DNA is TGTGCCAGCAGCCCAAGTCCTGAAGCTTACTTT. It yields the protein CASSPSPEAYF. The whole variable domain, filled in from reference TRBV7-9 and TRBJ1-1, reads DTGVSQNPRHKITKRGQNVTFRCDPISEHNRLYWYRQTLGQGPEFLTYFQNEAQLEKSRLLSDRFSAERPKGSFSTLEIQRTEQGDSAMYLCASSPSPEAYFGQGTRLTVV.

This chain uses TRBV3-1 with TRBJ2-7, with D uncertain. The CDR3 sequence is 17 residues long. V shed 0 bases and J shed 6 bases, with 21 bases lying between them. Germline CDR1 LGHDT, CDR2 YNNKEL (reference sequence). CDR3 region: CASSQDEHRPPGSEQYF. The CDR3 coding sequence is TGTGCCAGCAGCCAAGATGAACATCGACCCCCGGGCTCCGAGCAGTACTTC.

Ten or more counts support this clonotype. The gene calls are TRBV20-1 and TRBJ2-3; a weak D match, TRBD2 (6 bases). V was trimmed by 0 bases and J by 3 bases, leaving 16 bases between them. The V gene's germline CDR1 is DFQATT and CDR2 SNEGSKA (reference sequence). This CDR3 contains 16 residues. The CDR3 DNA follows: TGCAGTGCTAGAGATTACGGGGGTCAGGAGACAGATACGCAGTATTTT. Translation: CSARDYGGQETDTQYF.

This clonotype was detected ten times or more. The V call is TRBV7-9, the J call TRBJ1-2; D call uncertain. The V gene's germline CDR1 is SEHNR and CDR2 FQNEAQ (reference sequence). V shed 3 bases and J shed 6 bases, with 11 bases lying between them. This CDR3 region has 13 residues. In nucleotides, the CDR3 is TGTGCCAGCAGCTTTCCCTTGAGTGATGGCTACACCTTC. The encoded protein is CASSFPLSDGYTF.

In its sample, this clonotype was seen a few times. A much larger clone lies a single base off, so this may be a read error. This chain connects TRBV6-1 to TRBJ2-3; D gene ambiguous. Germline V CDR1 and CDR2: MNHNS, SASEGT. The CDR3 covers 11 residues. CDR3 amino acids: CASGEALTQYF. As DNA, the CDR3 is TGTGCCAGCGGTGAAGCATTGACGCAGTATTTT.

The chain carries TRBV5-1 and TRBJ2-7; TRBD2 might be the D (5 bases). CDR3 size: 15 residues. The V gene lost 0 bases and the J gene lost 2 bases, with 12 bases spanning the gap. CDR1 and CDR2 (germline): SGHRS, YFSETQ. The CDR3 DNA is TGCGCCAGCAGCTTGGACAGTGAGGGAGCCTACGAGCAGTACTTC. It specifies CASSLDSEGAYEQYF.

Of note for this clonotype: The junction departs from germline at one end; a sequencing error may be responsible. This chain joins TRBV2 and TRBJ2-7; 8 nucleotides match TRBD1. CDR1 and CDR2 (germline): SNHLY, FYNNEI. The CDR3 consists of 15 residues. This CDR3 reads CVSRPGQGRSYEQYF. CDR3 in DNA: TGTGTCAGCAGACCCGGACAGGGTAGAAGCTACGAGCAGTACTTC.

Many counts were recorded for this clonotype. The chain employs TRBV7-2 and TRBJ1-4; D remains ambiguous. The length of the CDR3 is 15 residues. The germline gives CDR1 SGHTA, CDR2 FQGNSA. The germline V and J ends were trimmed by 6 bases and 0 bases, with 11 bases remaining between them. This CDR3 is CASSWTDATNEKLFF. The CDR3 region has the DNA TGTGCCAGCAGTTGGACGGATGCAACTAATGAAAAACTGTTTTTT.

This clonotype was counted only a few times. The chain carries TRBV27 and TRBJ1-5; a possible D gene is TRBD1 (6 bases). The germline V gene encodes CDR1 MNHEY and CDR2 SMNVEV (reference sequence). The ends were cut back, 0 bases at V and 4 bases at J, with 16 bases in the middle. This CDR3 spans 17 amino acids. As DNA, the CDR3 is TGTGCCAGCAGTTTATCGTCACCGACAGGCCCGAATCAGCCCCAGCATTTT. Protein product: CASSLSSPTGPNQPQHF.

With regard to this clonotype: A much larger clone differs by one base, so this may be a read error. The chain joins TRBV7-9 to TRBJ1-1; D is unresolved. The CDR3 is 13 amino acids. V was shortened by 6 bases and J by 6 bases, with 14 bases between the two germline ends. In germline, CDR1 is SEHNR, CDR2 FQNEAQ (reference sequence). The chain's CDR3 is CASRKNGGSEAFF. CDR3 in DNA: TGTGCCAGCAGAAAAAACGGCGGGTCTGAAGCTTTCTTT.

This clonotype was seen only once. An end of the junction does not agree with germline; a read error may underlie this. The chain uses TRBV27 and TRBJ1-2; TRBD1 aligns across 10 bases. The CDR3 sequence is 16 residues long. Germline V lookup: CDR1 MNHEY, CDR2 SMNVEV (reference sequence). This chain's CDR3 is CAGSLSGQGVSDGYTF. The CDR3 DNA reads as TGTGCCGGCAGTTTATCTGGACAGGGGGTTTCGGATGGCTACACCTTC.

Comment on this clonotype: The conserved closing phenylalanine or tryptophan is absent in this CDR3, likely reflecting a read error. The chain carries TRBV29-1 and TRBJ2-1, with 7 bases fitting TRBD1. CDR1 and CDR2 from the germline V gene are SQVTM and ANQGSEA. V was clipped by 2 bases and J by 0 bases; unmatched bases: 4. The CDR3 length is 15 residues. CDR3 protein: CSVEQGVPSYNEQFL. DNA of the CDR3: TGCAGCGTTGAACAGGGGGTGCCCTCCTACAATGAGCAGTTCCTC.

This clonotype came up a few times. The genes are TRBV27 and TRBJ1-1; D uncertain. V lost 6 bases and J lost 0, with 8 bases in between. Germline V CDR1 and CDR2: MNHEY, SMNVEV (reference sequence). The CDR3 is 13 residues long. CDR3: CASRPLLNTEAFF. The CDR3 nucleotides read TGTGCCAGCAGACCATTGTTGAACACTGAAGCTTTCTTT.

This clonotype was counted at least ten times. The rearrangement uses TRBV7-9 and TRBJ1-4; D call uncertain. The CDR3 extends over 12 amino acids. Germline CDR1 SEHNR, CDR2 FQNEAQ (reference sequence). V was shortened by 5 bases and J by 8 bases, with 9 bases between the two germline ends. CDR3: CASSQGEEKLFF. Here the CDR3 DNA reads TGTGCCAGCAGCCAAGGAGAGGAAAAACTGTTTTTT. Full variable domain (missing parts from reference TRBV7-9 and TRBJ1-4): DTGVSQNPRHKITKRGQNVTFRCDPISEHNRLYWYRQTLGQGPEFLTYFQNEAQLEKSRLLSDRFSAERPKGSFSTLEIQRTEQGDSAMYLCASSQGEEKLFFGSGTQLSVL.

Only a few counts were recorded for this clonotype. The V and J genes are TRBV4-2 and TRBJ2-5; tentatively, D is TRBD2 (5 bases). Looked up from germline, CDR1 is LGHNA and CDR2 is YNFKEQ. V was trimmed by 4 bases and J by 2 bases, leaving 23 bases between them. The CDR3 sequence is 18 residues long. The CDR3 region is CASSPATLIAPSQETQYF. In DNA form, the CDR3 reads TGTGCCAGCAGCCCAGCCACACTTATAGCGCCATCACAAGAGACCCAGTACTTC.

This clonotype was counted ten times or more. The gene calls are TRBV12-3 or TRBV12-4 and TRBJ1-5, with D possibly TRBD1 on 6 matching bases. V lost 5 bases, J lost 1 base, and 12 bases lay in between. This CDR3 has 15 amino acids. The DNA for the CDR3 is TGTGCCAGCAGTCCCGGGACACTAAGCAATCAGCCCCAGCATTTT. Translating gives CASSPGTLSNQPQHF.

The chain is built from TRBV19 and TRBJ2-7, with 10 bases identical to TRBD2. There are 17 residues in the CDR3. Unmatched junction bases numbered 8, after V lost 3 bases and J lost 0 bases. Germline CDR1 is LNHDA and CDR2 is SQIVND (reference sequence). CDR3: CASSMASGGESSYEQYF. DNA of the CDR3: TGTGCCAGTAGTATGGCTAGCGGGGGTGAAAGCTCCTACGAGCAGTACTTC.

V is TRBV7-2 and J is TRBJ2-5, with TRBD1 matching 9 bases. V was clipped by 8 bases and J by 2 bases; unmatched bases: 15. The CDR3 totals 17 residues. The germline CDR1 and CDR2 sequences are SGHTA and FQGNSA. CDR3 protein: CASGSPPTGGGQETQYF. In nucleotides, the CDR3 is TGTGCCAGCGGCTCACCCCCCACAGGGGGCGGGCAAGAGACCCAGTACTTC.

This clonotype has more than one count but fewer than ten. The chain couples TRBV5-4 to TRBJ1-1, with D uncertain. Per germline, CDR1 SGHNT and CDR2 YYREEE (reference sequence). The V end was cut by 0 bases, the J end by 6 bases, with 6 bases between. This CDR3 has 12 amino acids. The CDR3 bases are TGTGCCAGCAGCTTGGGAAAGGCTGAAGCTTTCTTT. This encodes CASSLGKAEAFF. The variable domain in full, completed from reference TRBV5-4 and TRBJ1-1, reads ETGVTQSPTHLIKTRGQQVTLRCSSQSGHNTVSWYQQALGQGPQFIFQYYREEENGRGNFPPRFSGLQFPNYSSELNVNALELDDSALYLCASSLGKAEAFFGQGTRLTVV.

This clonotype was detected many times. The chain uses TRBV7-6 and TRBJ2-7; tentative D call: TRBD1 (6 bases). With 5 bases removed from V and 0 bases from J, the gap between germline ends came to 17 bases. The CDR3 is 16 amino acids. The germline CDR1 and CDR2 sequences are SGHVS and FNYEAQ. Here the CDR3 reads CASSPYPDSSSYEQYF. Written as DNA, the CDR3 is TGTGCCAGCAGCCCGTATCCGGACAGTTCCTCCTACGAGCAGTACTTC.

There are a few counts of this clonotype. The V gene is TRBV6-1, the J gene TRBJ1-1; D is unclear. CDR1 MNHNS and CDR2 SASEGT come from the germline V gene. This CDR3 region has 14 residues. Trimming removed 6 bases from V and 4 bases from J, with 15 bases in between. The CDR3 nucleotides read TGTGCCAGCAGCCGCTATTTGGGGTCCACTGAAGCTTTCTTT. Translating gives CASSRYLGSTEAFF.

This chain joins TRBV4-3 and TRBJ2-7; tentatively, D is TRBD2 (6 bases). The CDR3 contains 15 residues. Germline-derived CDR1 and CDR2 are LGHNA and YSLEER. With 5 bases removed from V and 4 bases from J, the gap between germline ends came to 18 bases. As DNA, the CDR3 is TGCGCCAGCAGCAACCGGACTACTTTCGTGTACGAGCAGTACTTC. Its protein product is CASSNRTTFVYEQYF.

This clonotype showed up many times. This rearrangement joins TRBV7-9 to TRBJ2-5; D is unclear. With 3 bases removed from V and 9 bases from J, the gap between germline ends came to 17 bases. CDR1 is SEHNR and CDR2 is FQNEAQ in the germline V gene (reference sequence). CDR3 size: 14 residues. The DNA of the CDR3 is TGTGCCAGCAGCTTTAGAGTGGATGGATGGGCCCAGTACTTC. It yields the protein CASSFRVDGWAQYF.

The DNA of the CDR3 is TGTGCCAGCAGTTTACGGGGGAGGGCCGGAGATACGCAGTATTTT. Translated, it gives CASSLRGRAGDTQYF. This sequence joins TRBV28 and TRBJ2-3; 7 nucleotides match TRBD2. The CDR3 is 15 residues long. Unmatched junction bases numbered 7, after V lost 2 bases and J lost 5 bases. Germline loops: CDR1 MDHEN, CDR2 SYDVKM.